Listed below are T cell receptor beta chains from one sample, sequenced in a study of blood T cell repertoires in COVID-19. Sequenced by immunoSEQ multiplex PCR; TCRdb stores in-frame clones only, minus some. The sample has about 180,000 clones, over 80% seen once. Input material: peripheral blood. The receptors here all came from a woman between 70 and 85 years old with COVID-19, enrolled during active disease. Each CDR3 is given with its conserved first and last residue. D genes are given only for firm matches. Size values are once, few and many counts, or a class for expanded clones, and some rows have none.

clone_size: NA
j_call: TRBJ2-4
d_call: TRBD2
v_call: TRBV5-4
cdr3_aa: CASSPGLAGGSGNIQYF
cdr3_nt: TGTGCCAGCAGCCCCGGACTAGCGGGAGGGAGCGGAAACATTCAGTACTTC

clone_size: NA
j_call: TRBJ2-5
d_call: NA
v_call: TRBV7-9
cdr3_aa: CASSLLTEQETQYF
cdr3_nt: TGTGCCAGCAGCTTATTGACAGAGCAAGAGACCCAGTACTTC

clone_size: NA
j_call: TRBJ2-1
d_call: NA
v_call: TRBV6-5
cdr3_aa: CASSYSRAFNEQFF
cdr3_nt: TGTGCCAGCAGTTACTCGAGGGCTTTTAATGAGCAGTTCTTC

clone_size: NA
j_call: TRBJ2-1
d_call: TRBD2
v_call: TRBV18
cdr3_aa: CASSPSLTSGMNNEQFF
cdr3_nt: TGTGCCAGCTCACCATCCCTTACTAGCGGGATGAACAATGAGCAGTTCTTC

clone_size: once
j_call: TRBJ1-3
d_call: TRBD1
v_call: TRBV5-1
cdr3_aa: CASSQTGNVDTIYF
cdr3_nt: TGCGCCAGCAGTCAGACAGGGAACGTGGACACCATATATTTT

clone_size: NA
j_call: TRBJ2-1
d_call: NA
v_call: TRBV18
cdr3_aa: CASSPKGLNSYNEQFF
cdr3_nt: TGTGCCAGCTCACCAAAGGGACTCAACTCCTACAATGAGCAGTTCTTC

clone_size: NA
j_call: TRBJ2-1
d_call: NA
v_call: TRBV27
cdr3_aa: CASSFGVPGNEQFF
cdr3_nt: TGTGCCAGCAGTTTCGGAGTACCGGGTAATGAGCAGTTCTTC

clone_size: NA
j_call: TRBJ2-2
d_call: NA
v_call: TRBV30
cdr3_aa: CAWSQANTGELFF
cdr3_nt: TGTGCCTGGAGTCAGGCGAACACCGGGGAGCTGTTTTTT

clone_size: NA
j_call: TRBJ2-5
d_call: TRBD1
v_call: TRBV5-6
cdr3_aa: CASSEGQEKAQETQYF
cdr3_nt: TGTGCCAGCAGCGAAGGACAGGAGAAAGCTCAAGAGACCCAGTACTTC

clone_size: NA
j_call: TRBJ2-1
d_call: TRBD2
v_call: TRBV19
cdr3_aa: CASSITSGLSGHEQFF
cdr3_nt: TGTGCCAGTAGTATAACTAGCGGGCTTTCTGGCCATGAGCAGTTCTTC

clone_size: NA
j_call: TRBJ1-2
d_call: TRBD1
v_call: TRBV19
cdr3_aa: CASSIDGSRGPYGYTF
cdr3_nt: TGTGCCAGTAGTATTGACGGATCTAGGGGGCCCTATGGCTACACCTTC

clone_size: NA
j_call: TRBJ1-5
d_call: NA
v_call: TRBV7-2
cdr3_aa: CASSSNNQPQHF
cdr3_nt: TGTGCCAGCAGCTCAAACAATCAGCCCCAGCATTTT

clone_size: NA
j_call: TRBJ2-1
d_call: TRBD2
v_call: TRBV19
cdr3_aa: CASSTLPSGSYNEQFF
cdr3_nt: TGTGCCAGTAGTACCCTCCCTAGCGGCTCCTACAATGAGCAGTTCTTC

clone_size: NA
j_call: TRBJ2-7
d_call: TRBD2
v_call: TRBV5-6
cdr3_aa: CASSLLLAGGAEQYF
cdr3_nt: TGTGCCAGCAGCTTGCTGCTAGCGGGAGGGGCCGAGCAGTACTTC

clone_size: NA
j_call: TRBJ2-7
d_call: NA
v_call: TRBV5-1
cdr3_aa: CASSLDGGSSYEQYF
cdr3_nt: TGCGCCAGCAGCTTGGACGGGGGAAGCTCCTACGAGCAGTACTTC

clone_size: NA
j_call: TRBJ2-7
d_call: TRBD2
v_call: TRBV30
cdr3_aa: CAWSVGAGGAYEQYF
cdr3_nt: TGTGCCTGGAGTGTAGGGGCGGGAGGGGCCTACGAGCAGTACTTC

clone_size: NA
j_call: TRBJ2-5
d_call: NA
v_call: TRBV5-4
cdr3_aa: CASSPTGYQETQYF
cdr3_nt: TGTGCCAGCAGCCCAACAGGGTACCAAGAGACCCAGTACTTC